The 26 T cell receptor beta chains below were found in one sample sequenced in a study of shared T cell receptors in the human thymus. The repertoire was sequenced with immunoSEQ multiplex PCR; TCRdb's copy has only in-frame clones and lacks some. This sample has hundreds of thousands of clones; 70% to 90% occur once, and the top ten carry about 0.01%. These data also featured in a second study, about human thymus T cells.

What was sequenced was thymocytes. These receptors were taken from a boy in the first two years of life with a congenital heart defect.

V and J are TRBV7-9 and TRBJ2-2, with 10 bases aligning to TRBD1. This CDR3 region has 17 residues. Trimming cost V 4 bases and J 6 bases; bases outside gene matches: 11. Germline CDR1 is SEHNR and CDR2 is FQNEAQ (reference sequence). CDR3 coding DNA: TGTGCCAGCAGCTATAGATGGGACAGGGGTTGGTCCGGGGAGCTGTTTTTT. Translating gives CASSYRWDRGWSGELFF.

This clone was found a few times. The gene calls are TRBV18 and TRBJ2-7, with TRBD1 identical over 12 bases. Germline loops: CDR1 KGHSH, CDR2 LQKENI. V was clipped by 2 bases and J by 3 bases; unmatched bases: 11. The CDR3 runs 18 residues. CDR3 region: CASSPNYFRDRGLYEQYF. The CDR3 nucleotides read TGTGCCAGCTCACCAAATTATTTTCGGGACAGGGGGCTCTACGAGCAGTACTTC.

The chain recombines TRBV29-1 with TRBJ2-7, with 9 bases that match TRBD2. The V and J ends lost 4 bases and 3 bases, in that order; junction bases with no gene match: 7. This CDR3 spans 14 amino acids. Germline V CDR1 and CDR2: SQVTM, ANQGSEA. DNA of the CDR3: TGCAGCGTTGGGGAAAAGCGGGAGGACTACGAGCAGTACTTC. Its translation is CSVGEKREDYEQYF.

This chain uses TRBV28 with TRBJ2-7, with 7 nucleotides matching TRBD2. Germline V gives CDR1 MDHEN, CDR2 SYDVKM. The CDR3 sequence is 16 residues long. After removal of 3 bases from V and 5 bases from J, the junction contained 13 bases not matched to a gene. The CDR3 DNA follows: TGTGCCAGCAGTTTGTTGTTGGGAGGGCCGAGAAACGAGCAGTACTTC. Its translation: CASSLLLGGPRNEQYF.

In this sample, this clone turned up once. The rearrangement uses TRBV4-3 and TRBJ2-3; TRBD1 matches 7 bases. This CDR3 has 17 residues. CDR1 is LGHNA and CDR2 is YSLEER in the germline V gene. V was pared by 0 bases and J by 2 bases, with 8 bases of the junction left unmatched. The CDR3 nucleotides read TGCGCCAGCAGCCAAGAAAGGACAGGTTCTCTCACAGATACGCAGTATTTT. It encodes CASSQERTGSLTDTQYF.

The CDR3 is CASSARDRGRRNTEAFF. The CDR3 DNA reads as TGTGCCAGCAGTGCCCGCGACAGGGGGCGGAGGAACACTGAAGCTTTCTTT. The chain uses TRBV28 and TRBJ1-1; 10 nucleotides line up with TRBD1. This CDR3 spans 17 amino acids. Losses at the gene ends were 5 bases for V and 1 base for J; bases not matched to a gene: 10. Germline CDR1 MDHEN, CDR2 SYDVKM.

The CDR3 bases are TGCGCCAGCAGCTTGGGGGGACAGAGTGAAAAACTGTTTTTT. Translated, it gives CASSLGGQSEKLFF. This sequence joins TRBV5-1 and TRBJ1-4, with TRBD1 matching 7 bases. Germline CDR1 is SGHRS and CDR2 is YFSETQ. There are 14 residues in the CDR3. The V segment lost 0 bases and the J segment 7 bases; nucleotides outside the gene matches: 3. Looking up the rest from reference TRBV5-1 and TRBJ1-4 gives the full variable domain: KAGVTQTPRYLIKTRGQQVTLSCSPISGHRSVSWYQQTPGQGLQFLFEYFSETQRNKGNFPGRFSGRQFSNSRSEMNVSTLELGDSALYLCASSLGGQSEKLFFGSGTQLSVL.

This clone was seen a single time. The J gene is TRBJ2-1, the V gene TRBV7-9; no clear D gene. The germline CDR1 and CDR2 sequences are SEHNR and FQNEAQ (reference sequence). The CDR3 is 15 residues long. Trimming took off 5 bases at V and 3 bases at J, with 14 bases between the two ends. In DNA, the CDR3 is TGTGCCAGCAGCCCACTCCGAGGCATCTACAATGAGCAGTTCTTC. This sequence encodes CASSPLRGIYNEQFF.

The chain carries TRBV6-5 and TRBJ1-3; TRBD1 matches 8 bases. After removal of 6 bases from V and 9 bases from J, the junction contained 13 bases not matched to a gene. This CDR3 is 15 amino acids long. The germline V gene encodes CDR1 MNHEY and CDR2 SVGAGI. DNA of the CDR3: TGTGCCAGCAGCCAAACGGGACAGGAGGAGTCCACCATATATTTT. It specifies CASSQTGQEESTIYF.

This chain connects TRBV5-3 to TRBJ2-7; D call uncertain. TRBV5-3 is labeled an ORF, and its function is uncertain. V dropped 2 bases and J dropped 3 bases, with 3 bases sitting between them. This CDR3 comprises 11 residues. As DNA, the CDR3 is TGTGCCAGAAGCTTATACTACGAGCAGTACTTC. The encoded protein is CARSLYYEQYF.

This chain uses TRBV2 with TRBJ2-7, with TRBD1 matching 11 bases. CDR1 SNHLY and CDR2 FYNNEI come from the germline V gene. Unmatched junction bases numbered 5, after V lost 10 bases and J lost 3 bases. This CDR3 has 13 amino acids. As DNA, the CDR3 is TGTGCCATCCGGGACAGGGGGAGCTACGAGCAGTACTTC. Amino acids: CAIRDRGSYEQYF.

The V call is TRBV29-1, the J call TRBJ1-2, with D maybe TRBD1 (5 bases). Germline lookup yields CDR1 SQVTM and CDR2 ANQGSEA. V lost 2 bases and J 2 bases, leaving 12 bases between the germline ends. The CDR3 is made up of 14 amino acids. The CDR3 reads CSVELGEGNYGYTF. In nucleotides, the CDR3 is TGCAGCGTTGAACTAGGGGAGGGGAACTATGGCTACACCTTC.

This clone has a single count. J is TRBJ2-1 and V is TRBV4-1; tentatively, D is TRBD2 (5 bases). Germline values: CDR1 MGHRA, CDR2 YSYEKL. The CDR3 totals 14 residues. V dropped 5 bases and J dropped 2 bases, with 10 bases sitting between them. CDR3 sequence: CASSSPAAYNEQFF. Written as DNA, the CDR3 is TGCGCCAGCAGCTCACCAGCGGCCTACAATGAGCAGTTCTTC.

The V gene is TRBV11-2, the J gene TRBJ2-7; 11 nucleotides match TRBD2. V lost 4 bases and J lost 6; bases outside the gene matches: 8. Germline-derived CDR1 and CDR2 are SGHAT and FQNNGV. This CDR3 has 15 amino acids. CDR3 sequence (DNA): TGTGCCAGCAGCTCTTTAGCGGGAGGGCCCCCCGAGCAGTACTTC. Protein sequence: CASSSLAGGPPEQYF.

The genes are TRBV7-2 and TRBJ2-7; 7 nucleotides line up with TRBD2. This CDR3 spans 15 amino acids. The V segment lost 4 bases and the J segment 0 bases; nucleotides outside the gene matches: 6. Germline-derived CDR1 and CDR2 are SGHTA and FQGNSA. The CDR3 DNA sequence: TGTGCCAGCAGCTCCCGAGGCGGGAGCTCCTACGAGCAGTACTTC. As protein: CASSSRGGSSYEQYF.

This clone was seen a few times. The chain links TRBV28 to TRBJ1-3; D unclear. The V gene's germline CDR1 is MDHEN and CDR2 SYDVKM. The germline V and J ends were trimmed by 7 bases and 4 bases, with 17 bases remaining between them. CDR3 length: 15 residues. The chain's CDR3 is CASILNSTLGNTIYF. Written as DNA, the CDR3 is TGTGCCAGCATCCTCAACAGTACTCTGGGAAACACCATATATTTT.

The genes are TRBV2 and TRBJ2-7; TRBD1 matches 8 bases. With 6 bases clipped from V and 7 bases from J, the junction kept 14 bases outside the gene matches. The CDR3 sequence is 15 residues long. In germline, CDR1 is SNHLY, CDR2 FYNNEI. For the CDR3, the DNA is TGTGCCAGCAGACGTAGACAGGGGTTGGCGGGAGAGCAGTACTTC. It codes for CASRRRQGLAGEQYF.

The chain uses TRBV12-5 and TRBJ2-7; 14 bases align to TRBD2. After removal of 10 bases from V and 2 bases from J, the junction contained 10 bases not matched to a gene. Germline V lookup: CDR1 LGHNT, CDR2 FRNRAP. CDR3 length equals 16 residues. The DNA of the CDR3 is TGTGCTACCACTCGAGGGACTAGCGGGGGCCCCTACGAGCAGTACTTC. As protein: CATTRGTSGGPYEQYF. Supplemented by reference TRBV12-5 and TRBJ2-7, the full variable domain reads DARVTQTPRHKVTEMGQEVTMRCQPILGHNTVFWYRQTMMQGLELLAYFRNRAPLDDSGMPKDRFSAEMPDATLATLKIQPSEPRDSAVYFCATTRGTSGGPYEQYFGPGTRLTVT.

This clone was recorded once. J is TRBJ2-1 and V is TRBV5-6, with TRBD2 matching 11 bases. The CDR3 loop spans 17 amino acids. V shed 6 bases and J 0 bases; nucleotides not matched to a gene: 8. Germline CDR1 and CDR2: SGHDT and YYEEEE. This CDR3 is CASTPVGTSGSYNEQFF. In nucleotides, the CDR3 is TGTGCCAGCACCCCCGTGGGGACTAGCGGCTCCTACAATGAGCAGTTCTTC.

This clone was observed once. The CDR3 DNA is TGTGCCAGCAGCGCTAGTATGAGGGCCGGGGAGCTGTTTTTT. Its protein product is CASSASMRAGELFF. The V call is TRBV6-5, the J call TRBJ2-2; TRBD2 is a possible D gene (5 bases). Germline values: CDR1 MNHEY, CDR2 SVGAGI. The CDR3 has 14 residues. The germline V and J ends were trimmed by 6 bases and 6 bases, with 14 bases remaining between them.

The chain recombines TRBV27 with TRBJ2-3; D is perhaps TRBD1 (6 bases). Germline-derived CDR1 and CDR2 are MNHEY and SMNVEV (reference sequence). The V end was cut by 2 bases, the J end by 3 bases, with 18 bases between. The CDR3 totals 17 residues. The CDR3 reads CASSLAGWHRDTDTQYF. In DNA, the CDR3 is TGTGCCAGCAGTTTAGCGGGCTGGCACAGGGATACAGATACGCAGTATTTT.

The chain carries TRBV30 and TRBJ2-1; weak D call: TRBD2 (5 bases). Germline CDR1 GTSNPN, CDR2 SVGIG (reference sequence). Trimming removed 5 bases at V and 4 bases at J, with 18 bases between. This CDR3 contains 15 residues. In DNA, the CDR3 is TGTGCCTGGGAAAGGCGGGCACCCTTGTACAATGAGCAGTTCTTC. It is translated as CAWERRAPLYNEQFF.

The CDR3, as DNA: TGTGCCTCCAGAAGGGGGCCAGAGACCCAGTACTTC. Its protein product is CASRRGPETQYF. The chain couples TRBV2 to TRBJ2-5; 7 bases match TRBD1. The CDR3 has 12 residues. V was pared by 11 bases and J by 4 bases, with 7 bases of the junction left unmatched. CDR1 and CDR2 from the germline V gene are SNHLY and FYNNEI. Based on the CDR3 plus reference TRBV2 and TRBJ2-5, the full variable domain is EPEVTQTPSHQVTQMGQEVILRCVPISNHLYFYWYRQILGQKVEFLVSFYNNEISEKSEIFDDQFSVERPDGSNFTLKIRSTKLEDSAMYFCASRRGPETQYFGPGTRLLVL.

The rearrangement uses TRBV4-2 and TRBJ2-7; perhaps TRBD2 as D (6 bases). The CDR3 is 18 residues long. Trimming took off 0 bases at V and 0 bases at J, with 18 bases between the two ends. CDR1 and CDR2 (germline): LGHNA, YNFKEQ. The DNA for the CDR3 is TGTGCCAGCAGCCAAGATCCGAGCGGGCCCAAGAGCTCCTACGAGCAGTACTTC. Protein: CASSQDPSGPKSSYEQYF.

This chain joins TRBV5-1 and TRBJ2-5; D gene ambiguous. Per germline, CDR1 SGHRS and CDR2 YFSETQ. This CDR3 is 15 amino acids long. The V end lost 0 bases, the J end lost 4 bases, and 13 bases lay between the germline ends. As DNA, the CDR3 is TGCGCCAGCAGCTTGGCCCCCCCCGGCGGAGAGACCCAGTACTTC. It yields the protein CASSLAPPGGETQYF.

The J gene is TRBJ2-7, the V gene TRBV27; 9 nucleotides agree with TRBD1. Germline lookup yields CDR1 MNHEY and CDR2 SMNVEV (reference sequence). The length of the CDR3 is 12 residues. V lost 6 bases to trimming and J lost 4 bases; unmatched junction nucleotides: 1. The CDR3 sequence is CASRGQGYEQYF. For the CDR3, the DNA is TGTGCCAGCAGGGGACAGGGTTACGAGCAGTACTTC.